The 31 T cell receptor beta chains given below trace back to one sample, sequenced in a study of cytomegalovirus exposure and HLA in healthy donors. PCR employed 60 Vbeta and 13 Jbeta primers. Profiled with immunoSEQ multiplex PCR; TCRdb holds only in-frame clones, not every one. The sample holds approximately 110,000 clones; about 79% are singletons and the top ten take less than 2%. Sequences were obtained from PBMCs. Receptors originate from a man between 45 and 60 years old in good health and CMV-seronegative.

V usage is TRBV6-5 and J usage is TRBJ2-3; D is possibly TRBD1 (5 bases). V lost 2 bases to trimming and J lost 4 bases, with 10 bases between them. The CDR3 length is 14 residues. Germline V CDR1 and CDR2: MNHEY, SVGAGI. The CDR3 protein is CASSYVQGSDTQYF. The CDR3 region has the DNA TGTGCCAGCAGTTACGTTCAGGGATCAGATACGCAGTATTTT.

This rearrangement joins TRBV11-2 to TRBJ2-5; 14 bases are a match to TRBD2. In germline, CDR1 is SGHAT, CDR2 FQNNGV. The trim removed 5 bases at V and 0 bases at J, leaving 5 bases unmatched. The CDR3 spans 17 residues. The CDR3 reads CASSLGTSGGYQETQYF. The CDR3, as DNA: TGTGCCAGCAGCCTCGGGACTAGCGGGGGTTACCAAGAGACCCAGTACTTC.

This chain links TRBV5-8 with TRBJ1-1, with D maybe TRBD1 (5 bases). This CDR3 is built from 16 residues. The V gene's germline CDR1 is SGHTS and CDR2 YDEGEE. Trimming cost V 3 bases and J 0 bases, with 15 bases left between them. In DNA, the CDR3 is TGTGCCAGCAGCTCCCTCTGGGGGGTAATGAACACTGAAGCTTTCTTT. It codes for CASSSLWGVMNTEAFF.

CDR3 DNA: TGTGCCAGCAGCACCCTGGGGCAGGGCGGTAACTATGGCTACACCTTC. Encoded protein: CASSTLGQGGNYGYTF. The rearrangement uses TRBV5-4 and TRBJ1-2, with a possible D match to TRBD1 (5 bases). Germline V gene data show CDR1 as SGHNT and CDR2 as YYREEE (reference sequence). This CDR3 has 16 residues. The V end lost 4 bases, the J end lost 1 base, and 17 bases lay between the germline ends.

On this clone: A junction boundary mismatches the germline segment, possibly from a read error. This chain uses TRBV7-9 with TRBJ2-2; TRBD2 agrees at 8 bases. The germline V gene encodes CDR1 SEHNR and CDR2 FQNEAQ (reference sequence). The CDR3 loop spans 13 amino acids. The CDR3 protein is CSSSHGLAGELFF. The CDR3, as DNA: TGTTCCAGCAGTCATGGACTAGCTGGGGAGCTGTTTTTT. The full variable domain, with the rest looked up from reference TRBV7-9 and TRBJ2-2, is DTGVSQNPRHKITKRGQNVTFRCDPISEHNRLYWYRQTLGQGPEFLTYFQNEAQLEKSRLLSDRFSAERPKGSFSTLEIQRTEQGDSAMYLCSSSHGLAGELFFGEGSRLTVL.

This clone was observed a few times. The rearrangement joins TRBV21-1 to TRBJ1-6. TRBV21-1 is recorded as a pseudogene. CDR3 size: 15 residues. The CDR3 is CASSKVGGGGSPLHF. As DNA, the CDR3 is TGTGCCAGCAGCAAAGTCGGGGGGGGAGGCTCACCCCTCCACTTT.

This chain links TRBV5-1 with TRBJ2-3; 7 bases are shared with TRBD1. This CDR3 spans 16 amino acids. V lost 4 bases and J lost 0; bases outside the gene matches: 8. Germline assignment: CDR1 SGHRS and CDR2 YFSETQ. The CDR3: CASSAGTATSTDTQYF. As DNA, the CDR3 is TGCGCCAGCAGCGCTGGGACAGCTACTAGCACAGATACGCAGTATTTT.

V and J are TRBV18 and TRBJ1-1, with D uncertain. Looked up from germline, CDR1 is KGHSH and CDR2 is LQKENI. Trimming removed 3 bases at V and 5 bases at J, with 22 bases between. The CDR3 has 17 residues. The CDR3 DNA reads TGTGCCAGCTCACCCTCCACCACCGGGGTGGGGAGGACTGAAGCTTTCTTT. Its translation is CASSPSTTGVGRTEAFF. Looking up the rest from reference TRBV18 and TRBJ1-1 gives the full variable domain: NAGVMQNPRHLVRRRGQEARLRCSPMKGHSHVYWYRQLPEEGLKFMVYLQKENIIDESGMPKERFSAEFPKEGPSILRIQQVVRGDSAAYFCASSPSTTGVGRTEAFFGQGTRLTVV.

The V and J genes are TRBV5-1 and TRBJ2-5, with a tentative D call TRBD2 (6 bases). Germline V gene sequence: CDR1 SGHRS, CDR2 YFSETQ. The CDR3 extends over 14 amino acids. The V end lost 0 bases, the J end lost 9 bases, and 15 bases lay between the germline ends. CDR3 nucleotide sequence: TGCGCCAGCAGCTTGGCCCTTGGACCGGGGGCCCAGTACTTC. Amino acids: CASSLALGPGAQYF.

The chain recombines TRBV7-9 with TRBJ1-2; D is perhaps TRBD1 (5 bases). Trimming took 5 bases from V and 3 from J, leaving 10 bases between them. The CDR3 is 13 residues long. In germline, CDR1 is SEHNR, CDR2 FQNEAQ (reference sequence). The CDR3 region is CASSAGGDYGYTF. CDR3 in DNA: TGTGCCAGCAGCGCCGGGGGGGACTATGGCTACACCTTC.

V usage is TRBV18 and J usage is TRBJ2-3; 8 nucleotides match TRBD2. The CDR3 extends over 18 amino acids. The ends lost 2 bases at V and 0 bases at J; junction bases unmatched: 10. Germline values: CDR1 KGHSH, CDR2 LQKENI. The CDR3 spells CASSPINSGDASTDTQYF. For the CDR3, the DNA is TGTGCCAGCTCACCAATTAATAGCGGGGACGCTAGCACAGATACGCAGTATTTT.

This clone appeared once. CDR3 DNA sequence: TGTGCCAGCAGCTTGGTTCGGGAGGGTACAGATACGCAGTATTTT. This translates into CASSLVREGTDTQYF. V gene TRBV5-6 combines with J gene TRBJ2-3; TRBD2 agrees at 8 bases. The ends lost 0 bases at V and 3 bases at J; junction bases unmatched: 3. This CDR3 is 15 amino acids long. Germline V CDR1 and CDR2: SGHDT, YYEEEE.

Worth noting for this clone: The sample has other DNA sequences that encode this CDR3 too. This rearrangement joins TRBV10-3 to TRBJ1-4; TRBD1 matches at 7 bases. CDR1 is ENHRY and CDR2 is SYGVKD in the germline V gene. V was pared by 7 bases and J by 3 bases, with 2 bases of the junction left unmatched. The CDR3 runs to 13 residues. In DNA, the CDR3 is TGTGCCATCACGGGACAGCCTAATGAAAAACTGTTTTTT. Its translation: CAITGQPNEKLFF.

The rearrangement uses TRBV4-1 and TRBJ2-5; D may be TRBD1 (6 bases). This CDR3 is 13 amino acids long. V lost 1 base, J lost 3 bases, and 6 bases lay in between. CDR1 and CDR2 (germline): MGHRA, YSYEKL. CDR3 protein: CASSQGTEETQYF. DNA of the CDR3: TGCGCCAGCAGCCAAGGGACAGAAGAGACCCAGTACTTC.

CDR3 sequence: CASSLGDRGETQYF. In DNA form, the CDR3 reads TGTGCCAGCAGCTTGGGGGACAGGGGAGAGACCCAGTACTTC. The chain has TRBV5-6 and TRBJ2-5; 10 bases fit TRBD1. The CDR3 contains 14 residues. Germline values: CDR1 SGHDT, CDR2 YYEEEE. Germline trimming cut 0 bases from V and 4 bases from J; bases unmatched to any gene: 0.

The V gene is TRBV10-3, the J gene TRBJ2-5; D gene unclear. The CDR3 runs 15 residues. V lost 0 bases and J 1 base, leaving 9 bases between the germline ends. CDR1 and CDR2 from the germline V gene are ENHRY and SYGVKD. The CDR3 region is CAISESPDLQETQYF. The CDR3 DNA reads TGTGCCATCAGTGAGTCGCCAGATCTCCAAGAGACCCAGTACTTC.

Written as DNA, the CDR3 is TGCGCCAGCAGCCGTCGGACAGGGAACACCGGGGAGCTGTTTTTT. Protein product: CASSRRTGNTGELFF. The V and J genes are TRBV5-1 and TRBJ2-2; 7 bases align to TRBD1. CDR1 SGHRS and CDR2 YFSETQ come from the germline V gene. After removal of 4 bases from V and 1 base from J, the junction contained 4 bases not matched to a gene. This CDR3 has 15 amino acids.

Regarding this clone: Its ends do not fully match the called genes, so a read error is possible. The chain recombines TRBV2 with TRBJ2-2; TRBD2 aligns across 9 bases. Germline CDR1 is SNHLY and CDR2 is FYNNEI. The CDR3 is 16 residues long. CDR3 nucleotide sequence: TGTGCCAGCAGTAAAGCGGGGGGACTAAACACCGGGGAGCTGTTTTTT. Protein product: CASSKAGGLNTGELFF. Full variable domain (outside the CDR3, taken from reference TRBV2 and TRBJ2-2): EPEVTQTPSHQVTQMGQEVILRCVPISNHLYFYWYRQILGQKVEFLVSFYNNEISEKSEIFDDQFSVERPDGSNFTLKIRSTKLEDSAMYFCASSKAGGLNTGELFFGEGSRLTVL.

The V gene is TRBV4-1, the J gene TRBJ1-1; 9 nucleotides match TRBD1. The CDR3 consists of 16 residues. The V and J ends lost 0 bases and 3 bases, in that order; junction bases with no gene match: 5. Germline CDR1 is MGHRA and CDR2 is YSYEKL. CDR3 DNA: TGCGCCAGCAGCCAAGAGGGGACAGGGCATGACACTGAAGCTTTCTTT. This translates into CASSQEGTGHDTEAFF.

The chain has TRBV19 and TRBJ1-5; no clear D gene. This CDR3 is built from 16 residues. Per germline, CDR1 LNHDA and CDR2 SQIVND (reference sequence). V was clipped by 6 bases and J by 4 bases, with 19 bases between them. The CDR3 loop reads CASSMKWRQPNQPQHF. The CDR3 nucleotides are TGTGCCAGTAGCATGAAATGGCGGCAGCCGAATCAGCCCCAGCATTTT.

Here the CDR3 DNA reads TGTGCCAGCAGTACGGGACTAGCGGGGGTTGAGACCCAGTACTTC. It translates to CASSTGLAGVETQYF. The genes are TRBV11-3 and TRBJ2-5, with 14 bases matching TRBD2. Germline trimming cut 6 bases from V and 5 bases from J; bases unmatched to any gene: 5. The CDR3 length is 15 residues. Per the germline V gene, CDR1 is SGHNT and CDR2 is YENEEA.

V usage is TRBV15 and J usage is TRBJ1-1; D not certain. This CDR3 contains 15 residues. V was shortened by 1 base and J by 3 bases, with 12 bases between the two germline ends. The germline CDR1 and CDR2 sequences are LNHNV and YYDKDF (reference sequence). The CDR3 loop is CATSRAPIIYTEAFF. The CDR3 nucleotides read TGTGCCACCAGCAGAGCTCCTATAATCTACACTGAAGCTTTCTTT.

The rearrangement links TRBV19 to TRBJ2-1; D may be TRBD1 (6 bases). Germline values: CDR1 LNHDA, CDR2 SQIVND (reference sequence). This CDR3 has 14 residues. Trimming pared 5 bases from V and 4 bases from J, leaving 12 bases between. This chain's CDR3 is CASSPGQSYNEQFF. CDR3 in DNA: TGTGCCAGTAGTCCTGGACAGAGTTACAATGAGCAGTTCTTC.

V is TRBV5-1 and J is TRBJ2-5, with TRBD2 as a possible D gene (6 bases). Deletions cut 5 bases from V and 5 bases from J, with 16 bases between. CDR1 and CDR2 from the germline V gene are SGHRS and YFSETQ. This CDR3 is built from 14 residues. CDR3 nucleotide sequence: TGCGCCAGCAGTCCCGGTGCCCGGGGGGAGACCCAGTACTTC. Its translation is CASSPGARGETQYF. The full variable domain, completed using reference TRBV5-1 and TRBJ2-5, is KAGVTQTPRYLIKTRGQQVTLSCSPISGHRSVSWYQQTPGQGLQFLFEYFSETQRNKGNFPGRFSGRQFSNSRSEMNVSTLELGDSALYLCASSPGARGETQYFGPGTRLLVL.

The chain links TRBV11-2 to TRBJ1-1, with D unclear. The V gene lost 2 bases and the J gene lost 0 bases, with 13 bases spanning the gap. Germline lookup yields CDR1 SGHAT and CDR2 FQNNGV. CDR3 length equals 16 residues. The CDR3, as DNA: TGTGCCAGCAGCTTAACGTGGGGAGAAATGAACACTGAAGCTTTCTTT. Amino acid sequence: CASSLTWGEMNTEAFF.

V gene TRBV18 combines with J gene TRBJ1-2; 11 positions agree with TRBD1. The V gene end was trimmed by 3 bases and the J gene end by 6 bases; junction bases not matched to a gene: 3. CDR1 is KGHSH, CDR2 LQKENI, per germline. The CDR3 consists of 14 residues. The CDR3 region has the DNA TGTGCCAGCTCACCGGGACAGGGGGAAAATGGCTACACCTTC. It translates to CASSPGQGENGYTF.

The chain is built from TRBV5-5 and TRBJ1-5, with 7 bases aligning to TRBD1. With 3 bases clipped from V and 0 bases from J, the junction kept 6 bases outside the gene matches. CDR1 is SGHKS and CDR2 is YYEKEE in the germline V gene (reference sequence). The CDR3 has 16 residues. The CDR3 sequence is CASSWDSSYSNQPQHF. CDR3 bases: TGTGCCAGCAGCTGGGACAGCTCATATAGCAATCAGCCCCAGCATTTT.

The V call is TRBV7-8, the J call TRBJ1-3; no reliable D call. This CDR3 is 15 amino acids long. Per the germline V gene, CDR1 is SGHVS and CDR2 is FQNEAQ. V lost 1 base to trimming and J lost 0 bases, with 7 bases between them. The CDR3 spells CASSLVVYSGNTIYF. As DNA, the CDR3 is TGTGCCAGCAGCTTAGTTGTTTACTCTGGAAACACCATATATTTT.

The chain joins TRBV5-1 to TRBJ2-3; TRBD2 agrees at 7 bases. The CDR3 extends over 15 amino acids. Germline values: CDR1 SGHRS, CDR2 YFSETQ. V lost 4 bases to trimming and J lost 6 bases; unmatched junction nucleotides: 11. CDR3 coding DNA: TGCGCCAGCAGCAACCTCTCGGGGGGTGGGGATACGCAGTATTTT. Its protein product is CASSNLSGGGDTQYF.

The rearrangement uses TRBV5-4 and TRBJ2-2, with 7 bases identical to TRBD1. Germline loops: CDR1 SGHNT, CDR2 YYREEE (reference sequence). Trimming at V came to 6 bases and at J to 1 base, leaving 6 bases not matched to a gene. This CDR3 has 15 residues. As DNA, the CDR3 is TGTGCCAGCACCCTAGACAGGGTGAACACCGGGGAGCTGTTTTTT. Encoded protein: CASTLDRVNTGELFF.

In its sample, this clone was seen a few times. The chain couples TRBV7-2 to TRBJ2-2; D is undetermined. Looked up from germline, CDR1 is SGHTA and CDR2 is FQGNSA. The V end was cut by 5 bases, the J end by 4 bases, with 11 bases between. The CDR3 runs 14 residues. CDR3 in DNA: TGTGCCAGCAGCGTCGTGGCCAGCACCGGGGAGCTGTTTTTT. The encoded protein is CASSVVASTGELFF.